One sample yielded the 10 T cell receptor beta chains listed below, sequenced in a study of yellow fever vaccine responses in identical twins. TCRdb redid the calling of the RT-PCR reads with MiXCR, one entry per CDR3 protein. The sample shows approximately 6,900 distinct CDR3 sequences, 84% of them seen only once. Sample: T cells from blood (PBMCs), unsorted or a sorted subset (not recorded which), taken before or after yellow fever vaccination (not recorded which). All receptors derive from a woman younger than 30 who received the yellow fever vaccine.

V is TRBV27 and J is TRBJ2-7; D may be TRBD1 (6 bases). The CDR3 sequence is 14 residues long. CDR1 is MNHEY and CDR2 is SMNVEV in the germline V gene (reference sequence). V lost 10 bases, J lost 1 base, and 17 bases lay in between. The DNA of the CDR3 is TGTGCCACTTCAATCCGACAGGCTTCCTACGAGCAGTACTTC. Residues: CATSIRQASYEQYF.

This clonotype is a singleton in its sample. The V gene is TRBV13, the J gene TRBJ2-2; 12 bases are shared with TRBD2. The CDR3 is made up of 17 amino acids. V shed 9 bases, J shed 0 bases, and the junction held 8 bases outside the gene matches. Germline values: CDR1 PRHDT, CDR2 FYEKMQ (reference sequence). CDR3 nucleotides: TGTGCCAGTCCGGGTTCTAGCGGGGGGGCGAACACCGGGGAGCTGTTTTTT. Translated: CASPGSSGGANTGELFF.

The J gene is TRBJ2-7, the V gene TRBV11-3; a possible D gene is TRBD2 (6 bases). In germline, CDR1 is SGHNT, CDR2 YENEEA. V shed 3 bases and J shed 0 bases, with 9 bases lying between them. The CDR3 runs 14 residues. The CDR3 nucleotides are TGTGCCAGCAGCTTCGGAGGGCCCTCCTACGAGCAGTACTTC. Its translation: CASSFGGPSYEQYF.

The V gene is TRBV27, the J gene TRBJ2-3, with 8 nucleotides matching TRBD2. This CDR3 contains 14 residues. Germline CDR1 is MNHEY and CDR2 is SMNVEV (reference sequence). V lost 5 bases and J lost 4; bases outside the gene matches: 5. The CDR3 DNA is TGTGCCAGCAGTATCGGACTAGCCCCAGATACGCAGTATTTT. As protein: CASSIGLAPDTQYF.

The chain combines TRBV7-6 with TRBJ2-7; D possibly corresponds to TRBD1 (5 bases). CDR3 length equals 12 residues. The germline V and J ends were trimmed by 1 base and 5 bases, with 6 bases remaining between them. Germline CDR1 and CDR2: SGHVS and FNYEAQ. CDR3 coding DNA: TGTGCCAGCAGCTTAGAGGGGAACGAGCAGTACTTC. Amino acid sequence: CASSLEGNEQYF.

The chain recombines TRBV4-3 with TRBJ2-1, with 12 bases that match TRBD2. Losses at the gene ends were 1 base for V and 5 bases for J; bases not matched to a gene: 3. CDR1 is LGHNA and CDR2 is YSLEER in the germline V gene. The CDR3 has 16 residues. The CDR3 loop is CASSQVLAGGNNEQFF. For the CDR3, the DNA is TGCGCCAGCAGCCAAGTACTAGCGGGGGGTAACAATGAGCAGTTCTTC.

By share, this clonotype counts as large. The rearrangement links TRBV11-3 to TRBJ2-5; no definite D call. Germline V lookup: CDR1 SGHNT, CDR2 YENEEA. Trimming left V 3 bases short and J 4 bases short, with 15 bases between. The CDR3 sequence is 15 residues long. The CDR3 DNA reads TGTGCCAGCAGCTTCTGGGGAAACCCCAGAGAGACCCAGTACTTC. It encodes CASSFWGNPRETQYF.

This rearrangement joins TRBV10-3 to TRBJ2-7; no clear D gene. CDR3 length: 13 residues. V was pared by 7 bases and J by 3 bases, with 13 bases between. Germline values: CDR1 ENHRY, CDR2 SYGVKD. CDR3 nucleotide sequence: TGTGCCATCACCTCCGGGCCTAACTACGAGCAGTACTTC. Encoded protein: CAITSGPNYEQYF.

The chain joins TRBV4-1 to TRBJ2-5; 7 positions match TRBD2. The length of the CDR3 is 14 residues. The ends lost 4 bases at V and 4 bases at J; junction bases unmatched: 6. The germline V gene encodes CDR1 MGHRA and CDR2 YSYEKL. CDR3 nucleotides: TGCGCCAGCAGCCCAGAAGGCGGGGGAGAGACCCAGTACTTC. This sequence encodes CASSPEGGGETQYF.

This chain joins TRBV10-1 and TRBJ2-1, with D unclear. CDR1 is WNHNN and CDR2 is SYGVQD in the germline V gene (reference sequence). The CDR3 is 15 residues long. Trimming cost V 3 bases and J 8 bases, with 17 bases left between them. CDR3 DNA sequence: TGCGCCAGCAGTGATGTCTCGGGTCGGTTGGATGAGCAGTTCTTC. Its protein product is CASSDVSGRLDEQFF.